This TCR beta chain was recovered during a study of T cells in Graves' hyperthyroidism and ophthalmopathy. Overall study results and limits: Ophthalmopathy was identified by the model a median 6.5 months ahead of onset.

This clonotype has ten or more counts. No antigen is known for it. CDR3 size: 10 residues. Germline assignment: CDR1 SGHTA and CDR2 FQGNSA. Between the trimmed V and J ends, which lost 3 bases and 6 bases, there was a span of 2 bases. TCR beta CDR3 sequences were amplified from RNA transcripts. HTBI primers were the set used in a first-round RT-PCR of the TCR CDR3. TCRdb analysed the multiplex PCR reads with MiXCR anew, one entry per CDR3 protein. The sample has 550,000 to 850,000 distinct CDR3 sequences; roughly 20% are singletons. Uncontrolled infection, other autoimmune disease, pregnancy or lactation barred patients from enrollment. Clinical symptoms, serum thyroxine and TRAb, thyroid ultrasound and orbital computed tomography together formed the diagnostic basis.

The receptor was isolated from a woman aged 45-65 years with Graves' hyperthyroidism that later progressed to Graves' ophthalmopathy. The chain has TRBV7-2 and TRBJ1-1; D remains ambiguous. Source material: blood. Written as DNA, the CDR3 is TGTGCCAGCAGCTTTTCTGAAGCTTTCTTT. Translating gives CASSFSEAFF.